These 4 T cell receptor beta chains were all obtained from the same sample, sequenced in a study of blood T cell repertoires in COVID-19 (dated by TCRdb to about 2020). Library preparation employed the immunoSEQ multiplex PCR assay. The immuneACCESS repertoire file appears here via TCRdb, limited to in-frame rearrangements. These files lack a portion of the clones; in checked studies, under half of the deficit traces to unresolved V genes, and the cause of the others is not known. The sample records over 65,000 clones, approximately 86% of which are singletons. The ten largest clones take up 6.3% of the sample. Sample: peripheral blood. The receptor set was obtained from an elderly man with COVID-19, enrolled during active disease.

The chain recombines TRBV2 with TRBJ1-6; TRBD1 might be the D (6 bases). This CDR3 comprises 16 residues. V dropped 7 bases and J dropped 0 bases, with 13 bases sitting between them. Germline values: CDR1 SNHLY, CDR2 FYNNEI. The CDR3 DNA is TGTGCCAGCAAACGGGACATTAGCTCCTATAATTCACCCCTCCACTTT. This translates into CASKRDISSYNSPLHF.

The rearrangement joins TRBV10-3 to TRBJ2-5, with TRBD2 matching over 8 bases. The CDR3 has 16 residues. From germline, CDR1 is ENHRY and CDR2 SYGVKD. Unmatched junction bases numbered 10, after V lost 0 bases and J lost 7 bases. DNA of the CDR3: TGTGCCATCAGTGAGTCTAGGACTAGCCTGGCGGGGACCCAGTACTTC. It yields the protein CAISESRTSLAGTQYF.

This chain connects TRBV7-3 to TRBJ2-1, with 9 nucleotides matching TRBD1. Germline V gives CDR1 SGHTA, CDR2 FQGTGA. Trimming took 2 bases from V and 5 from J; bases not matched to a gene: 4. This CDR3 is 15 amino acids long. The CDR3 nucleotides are TGTGCCAGCAGCTTAGACAGGGGGGCTCACAATGAGCAGTTCTTC. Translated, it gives CASSLDRGAHNEQFF.

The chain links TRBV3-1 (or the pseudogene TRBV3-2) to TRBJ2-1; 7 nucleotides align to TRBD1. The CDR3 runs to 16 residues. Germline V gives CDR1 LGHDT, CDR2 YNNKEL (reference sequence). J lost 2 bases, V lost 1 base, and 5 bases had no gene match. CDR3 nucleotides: TGTGCCAGCAGCCAAGTAGGGGGCAGCACCTACAATGAGCAGTTCTTC. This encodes CASSQVGGSTYNEQFF.